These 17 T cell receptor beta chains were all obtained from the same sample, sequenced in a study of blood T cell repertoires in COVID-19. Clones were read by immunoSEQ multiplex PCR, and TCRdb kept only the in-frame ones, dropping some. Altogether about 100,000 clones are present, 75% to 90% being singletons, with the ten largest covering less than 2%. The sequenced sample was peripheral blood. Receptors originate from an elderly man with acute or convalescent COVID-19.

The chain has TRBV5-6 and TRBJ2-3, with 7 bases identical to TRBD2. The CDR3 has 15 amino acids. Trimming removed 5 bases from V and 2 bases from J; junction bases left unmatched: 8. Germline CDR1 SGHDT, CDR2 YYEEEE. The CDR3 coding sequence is TGTGCCAGCAGTGACGGGACTACATTCACAGATACGCAGTATTTT. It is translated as CASSDGTTFTDTQYF.

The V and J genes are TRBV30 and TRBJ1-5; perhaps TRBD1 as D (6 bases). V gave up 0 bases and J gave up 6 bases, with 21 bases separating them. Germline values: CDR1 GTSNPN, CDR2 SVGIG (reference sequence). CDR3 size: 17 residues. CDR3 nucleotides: TGTGCCTGGAGTGTCGGTATGGGGGCGAACGATGCTCAGCCCCAGCATTTT. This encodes CAWSVGMGANDAQPQHF. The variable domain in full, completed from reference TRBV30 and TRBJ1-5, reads SQTIHQWPATLVQPVGSPLSLECTVEGTSNPNLYWYRQAAGRGLQLLFYSVGIGQISSEVPQNLSASRPQDRQFILSSKKLLLSDSGFYLCAWSVGMGANDAQPQHFGDGTRLSIL.

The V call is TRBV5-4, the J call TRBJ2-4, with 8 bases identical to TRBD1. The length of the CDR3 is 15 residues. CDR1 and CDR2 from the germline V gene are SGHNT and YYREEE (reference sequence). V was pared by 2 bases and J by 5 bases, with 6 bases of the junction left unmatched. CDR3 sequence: CASSFDRGIQNIQYF. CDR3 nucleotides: TGTGCCAGCAGCTTTGACAGGGGAATCCAAAACATTCAGTACTTC.

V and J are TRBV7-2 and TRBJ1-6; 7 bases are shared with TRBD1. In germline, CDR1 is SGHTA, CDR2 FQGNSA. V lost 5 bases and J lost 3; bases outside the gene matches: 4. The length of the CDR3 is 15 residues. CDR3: CASSLGTVYNSPLHF. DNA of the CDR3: TGTGCCAGCAGCCTCGGGACAGTCTATAATTCACCCCTCCACTTT. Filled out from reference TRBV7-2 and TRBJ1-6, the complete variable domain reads GAGVSQSPSNKVTEKGKDVELRCDPISGHTALYWYRQSLGQGLEFLIYFQGNSAPDKSGLPSDRFSAERTGGSVSTLTIQRTQQEDSAVYLCASSLGTVYNSPLHFGNGTRLTVT.

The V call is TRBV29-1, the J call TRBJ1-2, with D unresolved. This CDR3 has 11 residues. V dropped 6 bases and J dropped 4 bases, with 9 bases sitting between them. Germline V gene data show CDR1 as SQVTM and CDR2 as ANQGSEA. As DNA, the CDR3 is TGCAGCGTAGATACGGGCTATGGCTACACCTTC. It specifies CSVDTGYGYTF.

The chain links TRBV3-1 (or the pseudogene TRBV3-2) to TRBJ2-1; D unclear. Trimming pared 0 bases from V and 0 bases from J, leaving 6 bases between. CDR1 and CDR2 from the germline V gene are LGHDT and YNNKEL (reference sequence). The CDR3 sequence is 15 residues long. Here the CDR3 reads CASSQDRFSYNEQFF. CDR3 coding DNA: TGTGCCAGCAGCCAAGACAGGTTCTCCTACAATGAGCAGTTCTTC.

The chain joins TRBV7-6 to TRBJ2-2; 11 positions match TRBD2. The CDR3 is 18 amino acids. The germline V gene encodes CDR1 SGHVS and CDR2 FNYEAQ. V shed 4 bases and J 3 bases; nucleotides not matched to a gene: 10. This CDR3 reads CASSSLLAGGWDTGELFF. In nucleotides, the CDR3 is TGTGCCAGCAGCTCCCTTCTAGCGGGAGGATGGGACACCGGGGAGCTGTTTTTT.

Written as DNA, the CDR3 is TGTGCCAGCAGCCCAGGGAAGGGGGTCCCCCAAGAGACCCAGTACTTC. It yields the protein CASSPGKGVPQETQYF. The V gene is TRBV7-9, the J gene TRBJ2-5; D perhaps matches TRBD1 (6 bases). Trimming removed 5 bases from V and 1 base from J, with 17 bases in between. CDR1 and CDR2 (germline): SEHNR, FQNEAQ (reference sequence). There are 16 residues in the CDR3.

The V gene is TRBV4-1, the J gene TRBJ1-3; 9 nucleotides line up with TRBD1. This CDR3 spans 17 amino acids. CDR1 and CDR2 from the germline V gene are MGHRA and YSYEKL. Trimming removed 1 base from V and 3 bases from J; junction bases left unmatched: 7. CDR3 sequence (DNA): TGCGCCAGCAGCCAAGCTGGGACAGGGTTTGGTGGAAACACCATATATTTT. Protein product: CASSQAGTGFGGNTIYF.

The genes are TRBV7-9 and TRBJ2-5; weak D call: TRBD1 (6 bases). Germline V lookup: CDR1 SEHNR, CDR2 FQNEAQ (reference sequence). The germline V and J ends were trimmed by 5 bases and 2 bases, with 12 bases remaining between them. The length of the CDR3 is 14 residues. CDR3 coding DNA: TGTGCCAGCAGCCTCGGGACAAGGCAAGAGACCCAGTACTTC. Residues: CASSLGTRQETQYF.

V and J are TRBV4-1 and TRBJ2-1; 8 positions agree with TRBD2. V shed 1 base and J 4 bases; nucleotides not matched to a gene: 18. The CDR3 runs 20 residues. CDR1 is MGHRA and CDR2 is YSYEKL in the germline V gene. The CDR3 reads CASSQGRLRSERESYNEQFF. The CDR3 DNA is TGCGCCAGCAGCCAAGGGAGGTTAAGGAGCGAGCGGGAGAGTTACAATGAGCAGTTCTTC.

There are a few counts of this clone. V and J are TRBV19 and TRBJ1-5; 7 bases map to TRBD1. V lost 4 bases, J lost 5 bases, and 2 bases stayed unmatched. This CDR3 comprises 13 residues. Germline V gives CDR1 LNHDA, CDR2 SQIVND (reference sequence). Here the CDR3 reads CASSRGGDQPQHF. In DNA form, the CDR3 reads TGTGCCAGTAGTAGAGGGGGCGATCAGCCCCAGCATTTT.

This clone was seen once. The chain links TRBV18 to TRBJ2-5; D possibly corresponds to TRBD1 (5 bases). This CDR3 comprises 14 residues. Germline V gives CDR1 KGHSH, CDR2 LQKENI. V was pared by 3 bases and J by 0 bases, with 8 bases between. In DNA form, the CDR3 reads TGTGCCAGCTCACCTCTGACAGACCAAGAGACCCAGTACTTC. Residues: CASSPLTDQETQYF.

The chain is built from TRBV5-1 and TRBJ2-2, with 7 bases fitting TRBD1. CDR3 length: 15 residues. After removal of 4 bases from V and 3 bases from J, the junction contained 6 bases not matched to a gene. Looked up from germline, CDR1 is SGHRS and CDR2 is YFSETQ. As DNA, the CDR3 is TGCGCCAGCAGCCTGACAGGGTCGGACACCGGGGAGCTGTTTTTT. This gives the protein CASSLTGSDTGELFF.

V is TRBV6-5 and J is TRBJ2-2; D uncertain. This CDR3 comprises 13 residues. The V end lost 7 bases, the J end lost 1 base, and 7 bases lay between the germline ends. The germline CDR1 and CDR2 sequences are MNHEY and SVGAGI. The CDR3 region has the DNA TGTGCCAGCATGACTGAGAACACCGGGGAGCTGTTTTTT. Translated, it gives CASMTENTGELFF.

CDR3 sequence (DNA): TGTGCCAGCAGCGCCCTCCCCGCAGGGGGCGCCGGGGAGCTGTTTTTT. Translation: CASSALPAGGAGELFF. This sequence joins TRBV9 and TRBJ2-2, with 8 nucleotides matching TRBD1. The J segment lost 6 bases and the V segment lost 3 bases, leaving 10 bases of the junction unmatched. The CDR3 has 16 residues. Germline values: CDR1 SGDLS, CDR2 YYNGEE.

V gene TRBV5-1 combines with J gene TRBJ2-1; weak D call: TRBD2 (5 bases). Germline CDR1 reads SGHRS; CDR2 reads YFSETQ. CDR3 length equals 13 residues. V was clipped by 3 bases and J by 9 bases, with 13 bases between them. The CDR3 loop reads CASSWSGVSEQFF. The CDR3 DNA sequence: TGCGCCAGCAGCTGGTCCGGGGTAAGTGAGCAGTTCTTC.